The 29 T cell receptor beta chains below come from one sample, sequenced in a study of blood T cell repertoires in COVID-19. The repertoire was sequenced with immunoSEQ multiplex PCR; TCRdb's copy has only in-frame clones and lacks some. The sample has 200,000 to 250,000 clones, 80% to 90% seen once. Sequenced sample: PBMCs or T cells enriched from blood (not recorded which). These receptors all come from a man aged 50 or older who had been exposed to COVID-19.

This clone was recorded many times. J is TRBJ1-6 and V is TRBV3-1 (or the pseudogene TRBV3-2); D remains ambiguous. The CDR3 consists of 14 residues. The ends were cut back, 4 bases at V and 9 bases at J, with 13 bases in the middle. Germline CDR1 reads LGHDT; CDR2 reads YNNKEL (reference sequence). The CDR3 is CASSPSPVVSPLHF. Here the CDR3 DNA reads TGTGCCAGCAGCCCCTCCCCAGTGGTTTCACCCCTCCACTTT.

The gene calls are TRBV18 and TRBJ2-1, with D possibly matching TRBD1 (5 bases). The V end was cut by 3 bases, the J end by 2 bases, with 17 bases between. Germline V gene sequence: CDR1 KGHSH, CDR2 LQKENI. CDR3 length: 17 residues. Here the CDR3 DNA reads TGTGCCAGCTCACCCGGGTTGGGGAAAGGGGCCTACAATGAGCAGTTCTTC. This encodes CASSPGLGKGAYNEQFF.

The chain recombines TRBV27 with TRBJ1-5; no clear D gene. This CDR3 contains 16 residues. V shed 4 bases and J shed 1 base, with 14 bases lying between them. Germline loops: CDR1 MNHEY, CDR2 SMNVEV (reference sequence). CDR3 sequence: CASSSVSGRSNQPQHF. The CDR3 DNA follows: TGTGCCAGCAGTTCGGTGTCCGGTAGAAGCAATCAGCCCCAGCATTTT.

This sequence joins TRBV10-2 and TRBJ1-6; perhaps TRBD1 as D (5 bases). Germline V gene sequence: CDR1 WSHSY, CDR2 SAAADI. V was clipped by 6 bases and J by 5 bases, with 11 bases between them. The CDR3 sequence is 14 residues long. The CDR3 spells CASRFTGDNSPLHF. Here the CDR3 DNA reads TGCGCCAGCAGGTTCACAGGAGATAATTCACCCCTCCACTTT.

CDR3 sequence reads: CASSVGASGFTDTQYF. The DNA of the CDR3 is TGTGCCAGCAGCGTAGGAGCTAGCGGTTTCACAGATACGCAGTATTTT. This sequence joins TRBV9 and TRBJ2-3; TRBD2 agrees at 7 bases. The CDR3 sequence is 16 residues long. Losses at the gene ends were 0 bases for V and 2 bases for J; bases not matched to a gene: 6. Germline V gives CDR1 SGDLS, CDR2 YYNGEE.

This rearrangement joins TRBV29-1 to TRBJ2-2, with TRBD1 as a possible D gene (6 bases). The length of the CDR3 is 14 residues. Trimming pared 4 bases from V and 6 bases from J, leaving 15 bases between. Germline CDR1 reads SQVTM; CDR2 reads ANQGSEA. CDR3 sequence reads: CSVGKQGVPGELFF. The CDR3 DNA is TGCAGCGTTGGAAAACAGGGTGTCCCCGGGGAGCTGTTTTTT.

J is TRBJ2-1 and V is TRBV7-2; 11 bases agree with TRBD2. V dropped 2 bases and J dropped 5; count of bases not matched to a gene: 11. Per germline, CDR1 SGHTA and CDR2 FQGNSA. The CDR3 runs to 18 residues. The chain's CDR3 is CASSLRLAGPPNHNEQFF. For the CDR3, the DNA is TGTGCCAGCAGCTTACGACTAGCGGGACCTCCGAACCACAATGAGCAGTTCTTC.

V is TRBV3-1 (or the pseudogene TRBV3-2) and J is TRBJ1-6; TRBD1 matches at 7 bases. V lost 2 bases, J lost 9 bases, and 1 base stayed unmatched. The germline gives CDR1 LGHDT, CDR2 YNNKEL (reference sequence). The CDR3 loop spans 13 amino acids. DNA for the CDR3: TGTGCCAGCAGCCAACACAGGGGTTCACCCCTCCACTTT. It codes for CASSQHRGSPLHF.

The chain has TRBV7-2 and TRBJ1-2; 7 bases align to TRBD1. J lost 4 bases, V lost 1 base, and 3 bases had no gene match. The V gene's germline CDR1 is SGHTA and CDR2 FQGNSA. This CDR3 is 14 amino acids long. The CDR3 reads CASSLGQGGYGYTF. CDR3 sequence (DNA): TGTGCCAGCAGCTTAGGACAGGGTGGCTATGGCTACACCTTC.

The genes are TRBV5-6 and TRBJ2-5; D is ambiguous. With 3 bases removed from V and 5 bases from J, the gap between germline ends came to 5 bases. This CDR3 comprises 11 residues. CDR1 and CDR2 from the germline V gene are SGHDT and YYEEEE. CDR3 region: CASSSIETQYF. CDR3 DNA: TGTGCCAGCAGCTCAATCGAGACCCAGTACTTC.

V usage is TRBV7-8 and J usage is TRBJ2-7; 8 nucleotides match TRBD1. The CDR3 loop spans 15 amino acids. The junction had 5 bases not matched to a gene; V was cut back by 4 bases and J by 0 bases. CDR1 and CDR2 from the germline V gene are SGHVS and FQNEAQ. The CDR3 DNA sequence: TGTGCCAGCAGCTCCGGGACAGGCAGCTCCTACGAGCAGTACGTC. Translating gives CASSSGTGSSYEQYV.

This chain joins TRBV4-1 and TRBJ2-1; 9 nucleotides agree with TRBD1. This CDR3 has 16 amino acids. The ends lost 4 bases at V and 7 bases at J; junction bases unmatched: 11. CDR1 MGHRA and CDR2 YSYEKL come from the germline V gene. The CDR3 loop is CASSLSRDRVLNEQFF. The CDR3 DNA sequence: TGCGCCAGCAGCCTTTCCCGGGACAGGGTTTTGAATGAGCAGTTCTTC.

This clone was seen a single time. The chain uses TRBV28 and TRBJ2-5; TRBD2 matches 9 bases. V was pared by 8 bases and J by 4 bases, with 8 bases of the junction left unmatched. CDR1 and CDR2 (germline): MDHEN, SYDVKM. This CDR3 has 14 amino acids. In DNA form, the CDR3 reads TGTGCCAGCGGCACGACTAGCGGAGGAGAGACCCAGTACTTC. Protein sequence: CASGTTSGGETQYF.

The chain combines TRBV10-3 with TRBJ1-3; TRBD1 matches at 7 bases. Losses at the gene ends were 3 bases for V and 0 bases for J; bases not matched to a gene: 11. From germline, CDR1 is ENHRY and CDR2 SYGVKD. The CDR3 is 18 amino acids. This CDR3 reads CAISENPGQKTSGNTIYF. For the CDR3, the DNA is TGTGCCATCAGTGAAAATCCGGGACAGAAGACCTCTGGAAACACCATATATTTT.

V usage is TRBV5-1 and J usage is TRBJ2-1; 10 positions match TRBD2. V shed 5 bases and J 6 bases; nucleotides not matched to a gene: 5. The germline V gene encodes CDR1 SGHRS and CDR2 YFSETQ. The CDR3 is 14 residues long. The CDR3 loop reads CASSSSGRPNEQFF. The CDR3 DNA reads TGCGCCAGCAGTTCTAGCGGGAGACCCAATGAGCAGTTCTTC.

J is TRBJ2-1 and V is TRBV5-1; tentative D call: TRBD2 (6 bases). The CDR3 totals 18 residues. V was trimmed by 4 bases and J by 13 bases, leaving 33 bases between them. CDR1 and CDR2 (germline): SGHRS, YFSETQ. CDR3 coding DNA: TGCGCCAGCAGCCCGAGCGTCGGCGGGATCGATCTTCTGGTGCTTCAGTTCTTC. It is translated as CASSPSVGGIDLLVLQFF.

Only one count was recorded for this clone. The V and J genes are TRBV5-1 and TRBJ1-1; 10 bases match TRBD1. Germline-derived CDR1 and CDR2 are SGHRS and YFSETQ. Losses at the gene ends were 4 bases for V and 0 bases for J; bases not matched to a gene: 6. The CDR3 length is 16 residues. CDR3 nucleotides: TGCGCCAGCAGCATAGGGACAGGGGTTTTGAACACTGAAGCTTTCTTT. The encoded protein is CASSIGTGVLNTEAFF.

This chain joins TRBV11-2 and TRBJ2-2, with D possibly being TRBD2 (7 bases). The V end was cut by 5 bases, the J end by 4 bases, with 17 bases between. The CDR3 is 16 amino acids. Germline CDR1 is SGHAT and CDR2 is FQNNGV. The CDR3: CASSPRRGGSTGELFF. In DNA, the CDR3 is TGTGCCAGCAGCCCAAGGAGGGGGGGCAGCACCGGGGAGCTGTTTTTT.

The V call is TRBV7-9, the J call TRBJ2-2, with TRBD1 identical over 11 bases. Germline values: CDR1 SEHNR, CDR2 FQNEAQ (reference sequence). The CDR3 length is 15 residues. V lost 5 bases, J lost 4 bases, and 3 bases stayed unmatched. Here the CDR3 DNA reads TGTGCCAGCAGCCGGGACAGGGGGACCACCGGGGAGCTGTTTTTT. Translated: CASSRDRGTTGELFF.

This sequence joins TRBV7-3 and TRBJ2-1, with D unclear. This CDR3 comprises 15 residues. V lost 1 base, J lost 4 bases, and 11 bases lay in between. The V gene's germline CDR1 is SGHTA and CDR2 FQGTGA. The CDR3: CASSLISSRYNEQFF. CDR3 nucleotides: TGTGCCAGCAGCTTAATTTCGTCGCGGTACAATGAGCAGTTCTTC.

The V gene is TRBV7-6, the J gene TRBJ2-7; tentative D call: TRBD1 (6 bases). This CDR3 spans 13 amino acids. From germline, CDR1 is SGHVS and CDR2 FNYEAQ. The V gene lost 4 bases and the J gene lost 2 bases, with 9 bases spanning the gap. The CDR3 DNA follows: TGTGCCAGCAGCTCCAGGACAGCCTACGAGCAGTACTTC. Amino acids: CASSSRTAYEQYF.

The chain combines TRBV18 with TRBJ1-1; 8 nucleotides line up with TRBD1. This CDR3 comprises 14 residues. Germline CDR1 and CDR2: KGHSH and LQKENI. With 4 bases clipped from V and 3 bases from J, the junction kept 4 bases outside the gene matches. The CDR3 protein is CASSRQGSHTEAFF. CDR3 coding DNA: TGTGCCAGCTCACGACAGGGGAGTCACACTGAAGCTTTCTTT.

This chain links TRBV24-1 with TRBJ1-6; 10 nucleotides line up with TRBD1. The CDR3 covers 14 residues. Germline V gene lookup returns CDR1 KGHDR and CDR2 SFDVKD. With 3 bases clipped from V and 8 bases from J, the junction kept 0 bases outside the gene matches. In DNA, the CDR3 is TGTGCCACCAGTGATGGGACAGGGGATTCACCCCTCCACTTT. It yields the protein CATSDGTGDSPLHF.

V gene TRBV7-3 combines with J gene TRBJ2-1; 12 bases fit TRBD2. This CDR3 is built from 16 residues. Trimming took 5 bases from V and 3 from J; bases not matched to a gene: 5. From germline, CDR1 is SGHTA and CDR2 FQGTGA. CDR3 amino acids: CASSPGTSGHYNEQFF. CDR3 DNA: TGTGCCAGCAGCCCCGGGACTAGCGGGCACTACAATGAGCAGTTCTTC.

In its sample, this clone was seen once. V gene TRBV27 combines with J gene TRBJ1-1; 7 positions match TRBD1. The CDR3 extends over 15 amino acids. The germline V gene encodes CDR1 MNHEY and CDR2 SMNVEV (reference sequence). The V and J ends lost 1 base and 1 base, in that order; junction bases with no gene match: 3. The CDR3 spells CASSLYGTENTEAFF. The CDR3 region has the DNA TGTGCCAGCAGTTTATATGGGACAGAGAACACTGAAGCTTTCTTT.

This chain uses TRBV5-1 with TRBJ2-1; no firm D call. V lost 0 bases to trimming and J lost 5 bases, with 12 bases between them. Per germline, CDR1 SGHRS and CDR2 YFSETQ. CDR3 length: 15 amino acids. The CDR3 region is CASSLGLAGNNEQFF. The DNA of the CDR3 is TGCGCCAGCAGCTTGGGGTTGGCAGGTAACAATGAGCAGTTCTTC.

The chain combines TRBV2 with TRBJ1-4; TRBD1 matches 7 bases. CDR1 and CDR2 from the germline V gene are SNHLY and FYNNEI. The CDR3 covers 12 residues. The junction had 3 bases not matched to a gene; V was cut back by 6 bases and J by 8 bases. This chain's CDR3 is CASRGDSEKLFF. As DNA, the CDR3 is TGTGCCAGCAGGGGGGACAGCGAAAAACTGTTTTTT. Using reference TRBV2 and TRBJ1-4 for the parts outside the CDR3, the full variable domain is EPEVTQTPSHQVTQMGQEVILRCVPISNHLYFYWYRQILGQKVEFLVSFYNNEISEKSEIFDDQFSVERPDGSNFTLKIRSTKLEDSAMYFCASRGDSEKLFFGSGTQLSVL.

The chain has TRBV7-9 and TRBJ1-1, with a tentative D call TRBD1 (5 bases). CDR1 and CDR2 from the germline V gene are SEHNR and FQNEAQ (reference sequence). Trimming stripped 0 bases from V and 5 bases from J, with 19 bases between. The CDR3 extends over 17 amino acids. The chain's CDR3 is CASSLAGRGGRRTEAFF. CDR3 bases: TGTGCCAGCAGCTTAGCGGGGCGGGGTGGAAGGCGGACTGAAGCTTTCTTT.

In this sample, this clone turned up once. The chain couples TRBV30 to TRBJ1-5; D is unresolved. This CDR3 region has 14 residues. With 1 base removed from V and 2 bases from J, the gap between germline ends came to 9 bases. CDR1 and CDR2 from the germline V gene are GTSNPN and SVGIG (reference sequence). CDR3 region: CAWSDDWGNQPQHF. CDR3 DNA: TGTGCCTGGAGTGATGACTGGGGCAATCAGCCCCAGCATTTT.